Detailed here is one TCR beta chain. V lost 5 bases, J lost 5 bases, and 9 bases lay in between. This CDR3 is built from 12 residues. Germline CDR1 reads SGHAT; CDR2 reads FQDESV (reference sequence). The record originates from a study of control samples from healthy donors and cancer patients. Generated by immunoSEQ multiplex PCR, the TCRdb table keeps only in-frame clones and is missing some. The data hold some 120,000 clones, with 88% observed a single time. The sample taken for sequencing was blood. The receptor was isolated from a woman in her seventies in good health. The rearrangement links TRBV11-1 to TRBJ1-1, with D possibly matching TRBD1 (5 bases). DNA of the CDR3: TGTGCCAGCAGCCCTAAGGGGACTGAAGCTTTCTTT. Its protein product is CASSPKGTEAFF.